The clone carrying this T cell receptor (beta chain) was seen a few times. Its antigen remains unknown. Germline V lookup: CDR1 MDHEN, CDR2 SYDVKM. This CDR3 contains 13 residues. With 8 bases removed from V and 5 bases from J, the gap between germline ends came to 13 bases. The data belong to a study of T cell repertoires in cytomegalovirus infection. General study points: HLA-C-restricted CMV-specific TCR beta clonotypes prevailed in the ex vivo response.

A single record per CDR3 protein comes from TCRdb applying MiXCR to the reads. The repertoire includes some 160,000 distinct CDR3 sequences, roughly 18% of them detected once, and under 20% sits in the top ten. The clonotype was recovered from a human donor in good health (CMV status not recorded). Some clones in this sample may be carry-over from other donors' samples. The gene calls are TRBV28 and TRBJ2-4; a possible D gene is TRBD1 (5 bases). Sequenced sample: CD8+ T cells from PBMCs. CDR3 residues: CASAAGQQNIQYF. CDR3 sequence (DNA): TGTGCCAGCGCGGCAGGACAACAAAACATTCAGTACTTC.